These 26 T cell receptor beta chains were all obtained from the same sample, sequenced in a study of control samples from healthy donors and cancer patients. Measured with immunoSEQ multiplex PCR; TCRdb has only the in-frame clones, and not every one. The table includes 130,000 or so clones, around nine tenths detected once. The sample consisted of blood. The receptor source for this set is a young man in good health.

For the CDR3, the DNA is TGTGCCTGGAGTCCCCAATACCATGGCTACACCTTC. As protein: CAWSPQYHGYTF. The chain combines TRBV30 with TRBJ1-2; D is undetermined. Germline CDR1 GTSNPN, CDR2 SVGIG (reference sequence). Trimming took 2 bases from V and 6 from J, leaving 10 bases between them. The CDR3 length is 12 residues. The complete variable domain, with remaining parts taken from reference TRBV30 and TRBJ1-2, reads SQTIHQWPATLVQPVGSPLSLECTVEGTSNPNLYWYRQAAGRGLQLLFYSVGIGQISSEVPQNLSASRPQDRQFILSSKKLLLSDSGFYLCAWSPQYHGYTFGSGTRLTVV.

The rearrangement joins TRBV5-1 to TRBJ2-3; 8 bases agree with TRBD2. The V gene's germline CDR1 is SGHRS and CDR2 YFSETQ. The V segment lost 4 bases and the J segment 3 bases; nucleotides outside the gene matches: 7. The CDR3 covers 15 residues. The CDR3 region is CASSPGAGGTDTQYF. In DNA form, the CDR3 reads TGCGCCAGCAGCCCCGGGGCGGGGGGTACAGATACGCAGTATTTT.

The V and J genes are TRBV24-1 and TRBJ1-4; TRBD1 is a possible D gene (5 bases). Germline CDR1 reads KGHDR; CDR2 reads SFDVKD. V lost 4 bases, J lost 3 bases, and 8 bases lay in between. The CDR3 totals 14 residues. CDR3 sequence reads: CATSEAGPNEKLFF. The CDR3, as DNA: TGTGCCACCAGTGAGGCAGGGCCTAATGAAAAACTGTTTTTT.

The V gene is TRBV6-5, the J gene TRBJ2-3, with TRBD1 as a possible D gene (5 bases). The V gene's germline CDR1 is MNHEY and CDR2 SVGAGI. CDR3 length: 15 residues. V was cut by 7 bases and J by 0 bases, with 14 bases left in between. The CDR3 loop is CASIPRQSSTDTQYF. As DNA, the CDR3 is TGTGCCAGCATTCCGCGACAGTCTAGCACAGATACGCAGTATTTT.

The chain has TRBV5-1 and TRBJ1-1; 10 nucleotides agree with TRBD1. CDR3 length: 14 residues. Germline trimming cut 5 bases from V and 5 bases from J; bases unmatched to any gene: 6. Per the germline V gene, CDR1 is SGHRS and CDR2 is YFSETQ. The CDR3 nucleotides are TGCGCCAGCAGAAGGGACAGGGGAAAGACTGAAGCTTTCTTT. Protein: CASRRDRGKTEAFF.

V and J are TRBV30 and TRBJ2-1; 9 bases fit TRBD1. Germline-derived CDR1 and CDR2 are GTSNPN and SVGIG (reference sequence). Losses at the gene ends were 1 base for V and 4 bases for J; bases not matched to a gene: 8. The CDR3 totals 16 residues. DNA of the CDR3: TGTGCCTGGAGTGCGCCAGGACAGGGGCTTTACAATGAGCAGTTCTTC. Residues: CAWSAPGQGLYNEQFF.

This clone was detected only once. V gene TRBV6-5 combines with J gene TRBJ1-2; D is perhaps TRBD1 (6 bases). This CDR3 spans 16 amino acids. The V gene lost 2 bases and the J gene lost 7 bases, with 20 bases spanning the gap. Germline CDR1 is MNHEY and CDR2 is SVGAGI. CDR3 sequence (DNA): TGTGCCAGCAGTTACGTTCTTGGGGGCCCGGTGGGTGGCTACACCTTC. Translated: CASSYVLGGPVGGYTF.

The CDR3 sequence is CASSLGQAEGKLFF. The CDR3 nucleotides read TGCGCCAGCAGCTTGGGCCAGGCTGAAGGAAAACTGTTTTTT. The V gene is TRBV5-1, the J gene TRBJ1-4; D is ambiguous. This CDR3 has 14 amino acids. Germline lookup yields CDR1 SGHRS and CDR2 YFSETQ. V dropped 0 bases and J dropped 10 bases, with 13 bases sitting between them.

This clone was seen once. This rearrangement joins TRBV5-4 to TRBJ1-3, with 7 bases that match TRBD1. The CDR3 length is 15 residues. Germline CDR1 reads SGHNT; CDR2 reads YYREEE (reference sequence). Trimming removed 3 bases from V and 1 base from J; junction bases left unmatched: 4. In DNA form, the CDR3 reads TGTGCCAGCAGCTACGCACAGGGGTCTGGAAACACCATATATTTT. It codes for CASSYAQGSGNTIYF.

V gene TRBV30 combines with J gene TRBJ1-6; 7 nucleotides match TRBD1. Germline CDR1 and CDR2: GTSNPN and SVGIG (reference sequence). The V gene end was trimmed by 3 bases and the J gene end by 9 bases; junction bases not matched to a gene: 14. The CDR3 extends over 16 amino acids. CDR3 residues: CAWREMGQLGSSPLHF. The DNA for the CDR3 is TGTGCCTGGAGGGAGATGGGACAGTTGGGGAGTTCACCCCTCCACTTT.

The rearrangement joins TRBV11-2 to TRBJ2-5, with D unclear. Trimming removed 0 bases from V and 2 bases from J, with 7 bases in between. The CDR3 loop spans 14 amino acids. Germline CDR1 and CDR2: SGHAT and FQNNGV. Here the CDR3 reads CASSLEDLQETQYF. For the CDR3, the DNA is TGTGCCAGCAGCTTAGAAGACTTACAAGAGACCCAGTACTTC. Full variable domain (missing parts from reference TRBV11-2 and TRBJ2-5): EAGVAQSPRYKIIEKRQSVAFWCNPISGHATLYWYQQILGQGPKLLIQFQNNGVVDDSQLPKDRFSAERLKGVDSTLKIQPAKLEDSAVYLCASSLEDLQETQYFGPGTRLLVL.

This rearrangement joins TRBV5-6 to TRBJ1-4; D gene unclear. Per germline, CDR1 SGHDT and CDR2 YYEEEE. V lost 1 base and J lost 5, with 6 bases in between. The CDR3 spans 13 residues. For the CDR3, the DNA is TGTGCCAGCAGCTTGTATGGGAATGAAAAACTGTTTTTT. Translation: CASSLYGNEKLFF.

This chain uses TRBV7-3 with TRBJ2-2; possible D gene TRBD2, 5 bases. The germline V gene encodes CDR1 SGHTA and CDR2 FQGTGA. Trimming shortened V by 5 bases and J by 4 bases, and 8 bases separated the two germline ends. This CDR3 has 13 residues. In DNA form, the CDR3 reads TGTGCCAGCAGCCAGAGCGGCACCGGGGAGCTGTTTTTT. Its protein is CASSQSGTGELFF.

The CDR3 bases are TGCGCCAGCAGTGAGTTCGGGGCAATAGATACGCAGTATTTT. Translated: CASSEFGAIDTQYF. The chain joins TRBV10-1 to TRBJ2-3, with D perhaps being TRBD1 or TRBD2 (5 bases each). Germline loops: CDR1 WNHNN, CDR2 SYGVQD (reference sequence). CDR3 length: 14 residues. Trimming stripped 1 base from V and 5 bases from J, with 10 bases between.

The V call is TRBV27, the J call TRBJ1-6; 7 nucleotides match TRBD1. Germline CDR1 and CDR2: MNHEY and SMNVEV (reference sequence). V shed 5 bases, J shed 6 bases, and the junction held 10 bases outside the gene matches. The CDR3 runs to 16 residues. The CDR3 DNA is TGTGCCAGCAGTCCGGACAGGCGACTATCTAATTCACCCCTCCACTTT. This codes for CASSPDRRLSNSPLHF.

Here the CDR3 reads CASSPGLAGETQYF. For the CDR3, the DNA is TGTGCCAGCAGTCCCGGACTAGCGGGGGAGACCCAGTACTTC. The rearrangement joins TRBV11-3 to TRBJ2-5, with 12 bases lining up with TRBD2. Germline CDR1 reads SGHNT; CDR2 reads YENEEA. J lost 5 bases, V lost 6 bases, and 4 bases had no gene match. The CDR3 is made up of 14 amino acids.

CDR3 amino acids: CASSTTSGARGTQYF. For the CDR3, the DNA is TGTGCCAGTAGTACGACCTCGGGGGCGAGAGGGACCCAGTACTTC. The J gene is TRBJ2-5, the V gene TRBV19, with D tentatively TRBD1 or TRBD2 (6 bases each). Per germline, CDR1 LNHDA and CDR2 SQIVND (reference sequence). V dropped 4 bases and J dropped 7 bases, with 19 bases sitting between them. The CDR3 totals 15 residues.

The chain combines TRBV6-6 with TRBJ1-1; D is unresolved. CDR1 is MNHNY, CDR2 SVGAGI, per germline (reference sequence). V shed 0 bases and J shed 4 bases, with 12 bases lying between them. The CDR3 loop spans 15 amino acids. The CDR3 here is CASSYSWGKGTEAFF. The CDR3 region has the DNA TGTGCCAGCAGTTACTCGTGGGGTAAAGGCACTGAAGCTTTCTTT.

The chain recombines TRBV12-3 or TRBV12-4 with TRBJ1-5, with D possibly being TRBD1 (5 bases). V was shortened by 2 bases and J by 7 bases, with 9 bases between the two germline ends. This CDR3 is built from 13 residues. The CDR3 is CASSLIRGQPQHF. CDR3 nucleotide sequence: TGTGCCAGCAGTTTAATTCGGGGCCAGCCCCAGCATTTT.

The rearrangement uses TRBV7-2 and TRBJ2-2; D not certain. Germline CDR1 is SGHTA and CDR2 is FQGNSA. CDR3 length equals 14 residues. Trimming took 2 bases from V and 4 from J, leaving 8 bases between them. This chain's CDR3 is CASSLTSVTGELFF. Written as DNA, the CDR3 is TGTGCCAGCAGCTTAACCAGCGTCACCGGGGAGCTGTTTTTT.

As regards this clone: Germline and junction disagree at one end, which may indicate a read error. The chain couples TRBV30 to TRBJ2-6; D is possibly TRBD2 (5 bases). CDR1 and CDR2 (germline): GTSNPN, SVGIG (reference sequence). The CDR3 has 14 residues. In nucleotides, the CDR3 is TGTGCCTGGAGGGCGGGCTCTTGGGCCAACGTCCTGACTTTC. This sequence encodes CAWRAGSWANVLTF.

The rearrangement uses TRBV3-1 (or the pseudogene TRBV3-2) and TRBJ1-1, with D uncertain. CDR3 length: 13 amino acids. The germline V gene has CDR1 LGHDT and CDR2 YNNKEL (reference sequence). V lost 3 bases and J 3 bases, leaving 8 bases between the germline ends. As DNA, the CDR3 is TGTGCCAGCAGCCAGCCCGCTTACACTGAAGCTTTCTTT. Protein sequence: CASSQPAYTEAFF.

The rearrangement uses TRBV6-5 and TRBJ2-5, with unresolved D. This CDR3 contains 12 residues. Trimming stripped 4 bases from V and 4 bases from J, with 7 bases between. Germline lookup yields CDR1 MNHEY and CDR2 SVGAGI. CDR3 region: CASSSPRETQYF. As DNA, the CDR3 is TGTGCCAGCAGTTCCCCCCGAGAGACCCAGTACTTC.

The chain employs TRBV5-8 and TRBJ1-5, with D perhaps matching TRBD1 (6 bases). V gave up 7 bases and J gave up 3 bases, with 17 bases separating them. Germline V gene sequence: CDR1 SGHTS, CDR2 YDEGEE. The CDR3 loop spans 15 amino acids. The CDR3 nucleotides are TGTGCCAGCTCCCGGGGGGGGGCGGTCAATCAGCCCCAGCATTTT. The encoded protein is CASSRGGAVNQPQHF.

This chain links TRBV27 with TRBJ2-7; 7 positions agree with TRBD1. The CDR3 contains 14 residues. V was clipped by 2 bases and J by 3 bases; unmatched bases: 4. Per germline, CDR1 MNHEY and CDR2 SMNVEV (reference sequence). In DNA form, the CDR3 reads TGTGCCAGCAGTTTAGAAGACAGGGACTACGAGCAGTACGTC. As protein: CASSLEDRDYEQYV.

The gene calls are TRBV19 and TRBJ1-2; the D gene is possibly TRBD1 (6 bases). This CDR3 is 16 amino acids long. V was trimmed by 3 bases and J by 4 bases, leaving 18 bases between them. Per the germline V gene, CDR1 is LNHDA and CDR2 is SQIVND (reference sequence). CDR3 region: CASSILGQYQSYGYTF. The CDR3 nucleotides read TGTGCCAGTAGTATCCTTGGACAGTATCAGAGCTATGGCTACACCTTC.